The 30 T cell receptor beta chains below come from one sample, sequenced in a study of T cells in Graves' hyperthyroidism and ophthalmopathy. TCR beta CDR3 sequences were amplified from RNA transcripts. When the TCR CDR3 underwent first-round RT-PCR, the HTBI primer set was used. TCRdb ran MiXCR on the multiplex PCR reads and lists one entry per CDR3 protein. The data show approximately 510,000 distinct CDR3 sequences, roughly 20% seen once. The sequenced sample consisted of blood. The source of these receptors is a young man with Graves' hyperthyroidism.

This clonotype was detected a few times. Germline is not matched at one junction end, which may reflect a read error. The chain couples TRBV28 to TRBJ2-5; tentative D call: TRBD2 (5 bases). The length of the CDR3 is 15 residues. Germline V CDR1 and CDR2: MDHEN, SYDVKM. CDR3: CASSPQRYNQETRYF. Here the CDR3 DNA reads TGTGCCAGCAGTCCTCAGCGGTACAACCAAGAGACCCGGTACTTC.

The genes are TRBV6-1 and TRBJ1-5; D gene uncertain. Germline loops: CDR1 MNHNS, CDR2 SASEGT. This CDR3 spans 13 amino acids. The V end lost 1 base, the J end lost 5 bases, and 6 bases lay between the germline ends. The CDR3 sequence is CASSEVRYQPQHF. CDR3 DNA: TGTGCCAGCAGTGAAGTTCGGTATCAGCCCCAGCATTTT.

This clonotype was observed at least ten times. V and J are TRBV15 and TRBJ1-2; 8 bases fit TRBD1. CDR3 length: 12 amino acids. Losses at the gene ends were 5 bases for V and 6 bases for J; bases not matched to a gene: 2. Germline CDR1 reads LNHNV; CDR2 reads YYDKDF (reference sequence). CDR3 bases: TGTGCCACCAGCGGACAGGGAAATGGCTACACCTTC. As protein: CATSGQGNGYTF.

This clonotype has a count of ten or more. The V and J genes are TRBV12-3 or TRBV12-4 and TRBJ1-5; TRBD1 agrees at 7 bases. With V trimmed by 2 bases and J by 4 bases, 14 bases remained unmatched. The CDR3 is made up of 18 amino acids. For the CDR3, the DNA is TGTGCCAGCAGTTTATCACAACGGGGACAGTTAATAAATCAGCCCCAGCATTTT. Amino acids: CASSLSQRGQLINQPQHF.

The J gene is TRBJ2-5, the V gene TRBV12-3 or TRBV12-4; D remains ambiguous. Trimming stripped 8 bases from V and 7 bases from J, with 14 bases between. The CDR3 is made up of 12 amino acids. CDR3 DNA: TGTGCCAGCGGCCAGACGGAGCGGACCCAGTACTTC. Amino acid sequence: CASGQTERTQYF.

This clonotype was recorded at least ten times. V usage is TRBV20-1 and J usage is TRBJ1-1, with a weak D call TRBD1 (6 bases). The ends were cut back, 6 bases at V and 1 base at J, with 12 bases in the middle. The CDR3 spans 13 residues. Germline V gene lookup returns CDR1 DFQATT and CDR2 SNEGSKA (reference sequence). The CDR3 reads CSALRGENTEAFF. CDR3 DNA sequence: TGCAGTGCCCTTAGGGGGGAGAACACTGAAGCTTTCTTT.

This clonotype was seen a handful of times. The chain employs TRBV18 and TRBJ1-5; D remains ambiguous. With 3 bases removed from V and 0 bases from J, the gap between germline ends came to 21 bases. The CDR3 is 19 amino acids. Germline assignment: CDR1 KGHSH and CDR2 LQKENI. CDR3 in DNA: TGTGCCAGCTCACCTACCGCTGCGGGAGCGATCAATAGCAATCAGCCCCAGCATTTT. It yields the protein CASSPTAAGAINSNQPQHF. The variable domain in full, completed from reference TRBV18 and TRBJ1-5, reads NAGVMQNPRHLVRRRGQEARLRCSPMKGHSHVYWYRQLPEEGLKFMVYLQKENIIDESGMPKERFSAEFPKEGPSILRIQQVVRGDSAAYFCASSPTAAGAINSNQPQHFGDGTRLSIL.

The chain employs TRBV9 and TRBJ2-5; D ambiguous. Germline V CDR1 and CDR2: SGDLS, YYNGEE. Trimming cost V 4 bases and J 7 bases, with 11 bases left between them. The CDR3 consists of 12 residues. The CDR3 DNA reads as TGTGCCAGCAGCTCACTCACTGGGACCCAGTACTTC. Translated: CASSSLTGTQYF.

This clonotype was counted between two and nine times. Given a much more abundant clone one base away, this may be a read error. V and J are TRBV4-2 and TRBJ2-5; possible D gene TRBD1, 6 bases. Germline V CDR1 and CDR2: LGHNA, YNFKEQ. V lost 0 bases to trimming and J lost 5 bases, with 13 bases between them. The CDR3 runs 15 residues. CDR3 amino acids: CASSQEGQRGETQYF. DNA of the CDR3: TGTGCCAGCAGCCAAGAAGGACAGAGGGGGGAGACCCAGTACTTC.

At least ten counts were recorded for this clonotype. V is TRBV7-8 and J is TRBJ2-2; D tentatively fits TRBD1 or TRBD2 (7 bases each). The length of the CDR3 is 15 residues. The germline gives CDR1 SGHVS, CDR2 FQNEAQ. V gave up 5 bases and J gave up 4 bases, with 14 bases separating them. The CDR3 region has the DNA TGTGCCAGCAGCCCGGGGAGGGGGCCCACCGGGGAGCTGTTTTTT. Protein product: CASSPGRGPTGELFF.

This sequence joins TRBV7-2 and TRBJ2-7; D is ambiguous. The germline V and J ends were trimmed by 0 bases and 2 bases, with 8 bases remaining between them. This CDR3 has 14 amino acids. Germline-derived CDR1 and CDR2 are SGHTA and FQGNSA. CDR3 amino acids: CASSLAILTYEQYF. The DNA for the CDR3 is TGTGCCAGCAGCTTAGCCATACTCACCTACGAGCAGTACTTC. Supplemented by reference TRBV7-2 and TRBJ2-7, the full variable domain reads GAGVSQSPSNKVTEKGKDVELRCDPISGHTALYWYRQSLGQGLEFLIYFQGNSAPDKSGLPSDRFSAERTGGSVSTLTIQRTQQEDSAVYLCASSLAILTYEQYFGPGTRLTVT.

The chain combines TRBV11-2 with TRBJ2-2, with a tentative D call TRBD2 (6 bases). The germline V gene has CDR1 SGHAT and CDR2 FQNNGV. The CDR3 is 16 amino acids. Trimming took off 5 bases at V and 6 bases at J, with 19 bases between the two ends. CDR3 sequence: CASSHRTPGVPGELFF. CDR3 DNA: TGTGCCAGCAGCCATCGGACCCCGGGAGTCCCCGGGGAGCTGTTTTTT.

This clonotype was counted ten times or more. The V and J genes are TRBV27 and TRBJ2-2, with D maybe TRBD2 (5 bases). Trimming took 5 bases from V and 1 from J, leaving 17 bases between them. This CDR3 is built from 17 residues. CDR1 and CDR2 (germline): MNHEY, SMNVEV (reference sequence). In DNA form, the CDR3 reads TGTGCCAGCAGTCCCACACGACTAATGCAGAACACCGGGGAGCTGTTTTTT. It is translated as CASSPTRLMQNTGELFF.

This clonotype appeared a few times. V is TRBV9 and J is TRBJ2-2, with D unclear. Germline CDR1 is SGDLS and CDR2 is YYNGEE. The CDR3 is 15 residues long. V was clipped by 4 bases and J by 4 bases, with 14 bases between them. The CDR3 nucleotides are TGTGCCAGCAGCCCCCCCCTGGGCCCCACCGGGGAGCTGTTTTTT. Its translation is CASSPPLGPTGELFF.

This clonotype was seen repeatedly, ten times or more. V usage is TRBV7-9 and J usage is TRBJ1-1, with D tentatively TRBD1 (5 bases). Trimming removed 5 bases from V and 3 bases from J, with 13 bases in between. The CDR3 extends over 14 amino acids. Germline V CDR1 and CDR2: SEHNR, FQNEAQ (reference sequence). This CDR3 reads CASSPRTRDTEAFF. The CDR3 DNA reads as TGTGCCAGCAGCCCTCGGACACGTGACACTGAAGCTTTCTTT.

This clonotype was found a few times. The V gene is TRBV11-1, the J gene TRBJ2-7; TRBD1 is a possible D gene (6 bases). CDR3 size: 13 residues. V was shortened by 3 bases and J by 6 bases, with 12 bases between the two germline ends. Germline CDR1 and CDR2: SGHAT and FQDESV (reference sequence). The CDR3 DNA reads as TGTGCCAGCAGCTTCTTGGGGGCGAGCGAGCAGTACTTC. Translation gives CASSFLGASEQYF.

In its sample, this clonotype was seen many times. This sequence joins TRBV20-1 and TRBJ2-2, with 11 bases matching TRBD1. The CDR3 is made up of 16 amino acids. The germline V gene encodes CDR1 DFQATT and CDR2 SNEGSKA (reference sequence). V lost 0 bases and J lost 3; bases outside the gene matches: 3. DNA for the CDR3: TGCAGTGCTAGAGATCAGGACAGGGGGCACACCGGGGAGCTGTTTTTT. This encodes CSARDQDRGHTGELFF.

This clonotype has a handful of counts. The chain couples TRBV12-3 or TRBV12-4 to TRBJ1-1; 7 bases map to TRBD1. This CDR3 is built from 14 residues. J gave up 6 bases and V 4 bases, and 8 bases lay outside the gene matches. The CDR3 reads CASSSDRAYPEAFF. The CDR3 DNA is TGTGCCAGCAGTTCCGACAGGGCCTATCCTGAAGCTTTCTTT.

This clonotype was observed many times. The rearrangement links TRBV2 to TRBJ2-7, with TRBD1 matching over 8 bases. Trimming removed 10 bases from V and 3 bases from J; junction bases left unmatched: 8. CDR3 size: 13 residues. The germline CDR1 and CDR2 sequences are SNHLY and FYNNEI. CDR3 region: CAIRQGNDYEQYF. CDR3 bases: TGTGCCATCCGACAGGGGAACGACTACGAGCAGTACTTC.

The chain combines TRBV18 with TRBJ2-5; TRBD1 matches at 12 bases. V lost 1 base, J lost 5 bases, and 8 bases stayed unmatched. CDR1 is KGHSH, CDR2 LQKENI, per germline. CDR3 length: 17 amino acids. CDR3 in DNA: TGTGCCAGCTCACCACTGGCAGGGACAGGGGGCGCTGAGACCCAGTACTTC. It translates to CASSPLAGTGGAETQYF.

This clonotype occurred many times. This chain joins TRBV2 and TRBJ2-5, with 7 bases lining up with TRBD2. Per the germline V gene, CDR1 is SNHLY and CDR2 is FYNNEI. This CDR3 spans 14 amino acids. V shed 6 bases, J shed 1 base, and the junction held 5 bases outside the gene matches. The CDR3 DNA is TGTGCCAGCAGCCAAGGCGGGAGCCAAGAGACCCAGTACTTC. Translated: CASSQGGSQETQYF.

The chain is built from TRBV19 and TRBJ2-7, with D uncertain. The V and J ends lost 6 bases and 3 bases respectively, with 15 bases between them. Germline CDR1 is LNHDA and CDR2 is SQIVND (reference sequence). CDR3 length: 14 residues. CDR3 DNA sequence: TGTGCCAGTAGGAATCCTGGAGAAAACTACGAGCAGTACTTC. It specifies CASRNPGENYEQYF.

The chain links TRBV12-3 or TRBV12-4 to TRBJ1-6, with 11 positions matching TRBD1. Trimming cost V 4 bases and J 7 bases; bases outside gene matches: 6. The CDR3 consists of 16 residues. The CDR3, as DNA: TGTGCCAGCAGTTCTCGGACAGGGGGCGTAAATTCACCCCTCCACTTT. Translated: CASSSRTGGVNSPLHF.

The rearrangement joins TRBV4-1 to TRBJ1-3; D gene uncertain. V was trimmed by 1 base and J by 0 bases, leaving 10 bases between them. The CDR3 spans 16 residues. Germline-derived CDR1 and CDR2 are MGHRA and YSYEKL. The CDR3 is CASSQGGPISGNTIYF. CDR3 sequence (DNA): TGCGCCAGCAGCCAAGGAGGGCCAATCTCTGGAAACACCATATATTTT.

There are many counts of this clonotype. The J gene is TRBJ1-1, the V gene TRBV18; D perhaps matches TRBD1 (5 bases). CDR1 is KGHSH and CDR2 is LQKENI in the germline V gene. CDR3 length: 14 residues. V dropped 2 bases and J dropped 5 bases, with 12 bases sitting between them. The CDR3 DNA reads TGTGCCAGCTCACCAACCATGGGGGGGACTGAAGCTTTCTTT. This encodes CASSPTMGGTEAFF.

The chain joins TRBV7-9 to TRBJ2-7; no firm D call. V shed 4 bases and J shed 6 bases, with 10 bases lying between them. This CDR3 is 12 amino acids long. Germline CDR1 and CDR2: SEHNR and FQNEAQ (reference sequence). The DNA of the CDR3 is TGTGCCAGCAGCTCCCTCAGTGGCGAGCAGTACTTC. Residues: CASSSLSGEQYF.

The rearrangement uses TRBV4-1 and TRBJ2-4; TRBD2 matches 10 bases. Germline CDR1 is MGHRA and CDR2 is YSYEKL. With 0 bases clipped from V and 7 bases from J, the junction kept 9 bases outside the gene matches. This CDR3 is built from 17 residues. CDR3 nucleotides: TGCGCCAGCAGCCAAGATCTGAGCGGGGGGGAATGGAACATTCAGTACTTC. Translation: CASSQDLSGGEWNIQYF.

The sample holds a few counts of this clonotype. Its ends do not fully match the called genes, so a read error is possible. The chain combines TRBV7-2 with TRBJ1-5; D is ambiguous. CDR1 and CDR2 from the germline V gene are SGHTA and FQGNSA. The CDR3 contains 13 residues. The CDR3 sequence is CASSLDYNQPLHF. For the CDR3, the DNA is TGTGCCAGCAGCTTAGATTACAATCAGCCCCTGCATTTT. The full variable domain, its missing parts supplied by reference TRBV7-2 and TRBJ1-5, is GAGVSQSPSNKVTEKGKDVELRCDPISGHTALYWYRQSLGQGLEFLIYFQGNSAPDKSGLPSDRFSAERTGGSVSTLTIQRTQQEDSAVYLCASSLDYNQPLHFGDGTRLSIL.

This clonotype was counted between two and nine times. The chain recombines TRBV20-1 with TRBJ1-1; D uncertain. The germline gives CDR1 DFQATT, CDR2 SNEGSKA (reference sequence). The CDR3 sequence is 14 residues long. The germline V and J ends were trimmed by 0 bases and 3 bases, with 11 bases remaining between them. The CDR3 region has the DNA TGCAGTGCTAGAGACGGGGAAGGGCACACTGAAGCTTTCTTT. It specifies CSARDGEGHTEAFF.

At least ten counts were recorded for this clonotype. This chain uses TRBV6-1 with TRBJ1-5, with unresolved D. Per germline, CDR1 MNHNS and CDR2 SASEGT. Trimming removed 2 bases from V and 4 bases from J, with 9 bases in between. The CDR3 runs 14 residues. CDR3 loop: CASSESRANQPQHF. CDR3 DNA: TGTGCCAGCAGTGAATCCCGGGCTAATCAGCCCCAGCATTTT.